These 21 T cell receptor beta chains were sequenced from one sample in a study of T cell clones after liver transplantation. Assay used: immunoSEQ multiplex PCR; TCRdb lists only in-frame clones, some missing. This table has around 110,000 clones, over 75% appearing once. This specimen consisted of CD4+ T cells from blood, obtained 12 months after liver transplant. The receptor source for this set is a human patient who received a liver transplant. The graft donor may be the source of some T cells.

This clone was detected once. CDR3 residues: CASSLASGPDSNEQFF. CDR3 in DNA: TGCGCCAGCAGCTTGGCCTCGGGCCCGGACTCGAATGAGCAGTTCTTC. V gene TRBV5-1 combines with J gene TRBJ2-1, with a possible D match to TRBD2 (5 bases). Germline V gives CDR1 SGHRS, CDR2 YFSETQ. With 0 bases removed from V and 7 bases from J, the gap between germline ends came to 17 bases. The CDR3 runs 16 residues.

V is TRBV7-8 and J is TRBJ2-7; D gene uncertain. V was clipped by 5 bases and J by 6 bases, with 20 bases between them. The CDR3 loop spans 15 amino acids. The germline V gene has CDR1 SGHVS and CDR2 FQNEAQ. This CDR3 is CASSQIMTVAPEQYF. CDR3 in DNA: TGTGCCAGCAGCCAGATTATGACGGTCGCCCCCGAGCAGTACTTC.

The DNA for the CDR3 is TGTGCCAGCAGCCCGGGACAGGGAATTCGGATCACTGAAGCTTTCTTT. It specifies CASSPGQGIRITEAFF. This chain uses TRBV5-4 with TRBJ1-1; 9 nucleotides line up with TRBD1. This CDR3 has 16 amino acids. CDR1 is SGHNT, CDR2 YYREEE, per germline (reference sequence). V lost 4 bases to trimming and J lost 4 bases; unmatched junction nucleotides: 11.

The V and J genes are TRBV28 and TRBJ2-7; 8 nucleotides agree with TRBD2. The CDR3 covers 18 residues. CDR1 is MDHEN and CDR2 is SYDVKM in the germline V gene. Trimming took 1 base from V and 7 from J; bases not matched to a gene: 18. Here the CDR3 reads CASSLLVLDKGQREEQYF. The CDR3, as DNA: TGTGCCAGCAGTTTATTGGTGTTGGACAAAGGCCAGCGGGAGGAGCAGTACTTC.

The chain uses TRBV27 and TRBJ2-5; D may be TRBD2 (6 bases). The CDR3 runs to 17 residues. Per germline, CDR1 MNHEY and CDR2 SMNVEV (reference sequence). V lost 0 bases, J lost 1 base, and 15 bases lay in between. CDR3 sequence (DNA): TGTGCCAGCAGTTTATCGGTTGGTAGCGGAAGCCAAGAGACCCAGTACTTC. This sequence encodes CASSLSVGSGSQETQYF.

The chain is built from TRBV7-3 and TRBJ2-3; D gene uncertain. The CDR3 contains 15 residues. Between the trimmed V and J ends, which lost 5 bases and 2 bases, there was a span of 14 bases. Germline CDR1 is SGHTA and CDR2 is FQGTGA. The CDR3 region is CASSPTGTLTDTQYF. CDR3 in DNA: TGTGCCAGCAGCCCGACCGGTACACTCACAGATACGCAGTATTTT.

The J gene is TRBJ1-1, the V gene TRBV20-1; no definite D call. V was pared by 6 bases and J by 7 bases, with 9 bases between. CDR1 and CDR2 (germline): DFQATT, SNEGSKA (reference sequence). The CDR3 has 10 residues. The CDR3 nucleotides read TGCAGTGCGCGGGCCGATGAAGCTTTCTTT. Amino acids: CSARADEAFF.

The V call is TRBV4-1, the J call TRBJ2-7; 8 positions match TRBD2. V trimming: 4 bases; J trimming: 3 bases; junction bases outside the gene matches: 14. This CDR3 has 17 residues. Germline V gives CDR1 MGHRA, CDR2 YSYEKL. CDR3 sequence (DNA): TGCGCCAGCAGCCCGACAGCGGGGGACTCTTCCTACTACGAGCAGTACTTC. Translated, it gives CASSPTAGDSSYYEQYF.

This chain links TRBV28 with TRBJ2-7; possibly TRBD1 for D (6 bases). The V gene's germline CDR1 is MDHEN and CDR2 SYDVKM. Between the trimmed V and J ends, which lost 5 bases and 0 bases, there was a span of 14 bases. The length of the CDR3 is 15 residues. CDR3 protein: CASSLTGPSSYEQYF. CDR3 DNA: TGTGCCAGCAGTCTGACAGGTCCTAGCTCCTACGAGCAGTACTTC.

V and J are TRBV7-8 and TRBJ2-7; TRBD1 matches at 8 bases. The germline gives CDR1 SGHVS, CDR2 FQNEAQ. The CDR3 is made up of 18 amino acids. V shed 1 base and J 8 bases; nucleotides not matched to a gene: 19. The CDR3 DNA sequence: TGTGCCAGCAGCTTAGGAGCGGCGCTCGGACAGGGAATAGGCAAGCAGTACTTC. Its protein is CASSLGAALGQGIGKQYF.

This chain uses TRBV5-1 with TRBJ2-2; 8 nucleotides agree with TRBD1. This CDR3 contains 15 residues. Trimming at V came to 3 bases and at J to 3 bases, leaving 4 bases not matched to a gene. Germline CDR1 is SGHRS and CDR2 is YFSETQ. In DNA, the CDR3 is TGCGCCAGCAGCTCCCTGACAGGGGACACCGGGGAGCTGTTTTTT. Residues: CASSSLTGDTGELFF.

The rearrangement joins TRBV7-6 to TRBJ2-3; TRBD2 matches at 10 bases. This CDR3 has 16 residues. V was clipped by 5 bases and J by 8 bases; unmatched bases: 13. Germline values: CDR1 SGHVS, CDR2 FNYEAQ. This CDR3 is CASSTSGTRSISTQYF. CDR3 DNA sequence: TGTGCCAGCAGCACTAGCGGGACCCGTAGCATCTCTACGCAGTATTTT.

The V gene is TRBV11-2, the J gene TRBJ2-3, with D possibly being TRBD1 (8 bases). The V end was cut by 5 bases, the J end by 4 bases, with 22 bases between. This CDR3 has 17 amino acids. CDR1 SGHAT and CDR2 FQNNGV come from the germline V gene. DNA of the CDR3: TGTGCCAGCAGCCTAACCGGACAGGGAGGGGCGGCAGATACGCAGTATTTT. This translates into CASSLTGQGGAADTQYF.

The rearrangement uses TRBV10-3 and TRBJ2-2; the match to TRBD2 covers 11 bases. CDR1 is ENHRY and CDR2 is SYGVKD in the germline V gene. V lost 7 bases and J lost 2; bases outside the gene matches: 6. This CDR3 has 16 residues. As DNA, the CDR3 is TGTGCCATCAATCTAGCGGGAGGCCTTAACACCGGGGAGCTGTTTTTT. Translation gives CAINLAGGLNTGELFF.

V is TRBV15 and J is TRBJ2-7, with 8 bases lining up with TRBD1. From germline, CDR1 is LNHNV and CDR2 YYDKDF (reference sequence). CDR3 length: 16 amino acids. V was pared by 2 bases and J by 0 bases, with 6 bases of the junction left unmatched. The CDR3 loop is CATSRLQGQASYEQYF. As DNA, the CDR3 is TGTGCCACCAGCAGACTACAGGGACAGGCCTCCTACGAGCAGTACTTC.

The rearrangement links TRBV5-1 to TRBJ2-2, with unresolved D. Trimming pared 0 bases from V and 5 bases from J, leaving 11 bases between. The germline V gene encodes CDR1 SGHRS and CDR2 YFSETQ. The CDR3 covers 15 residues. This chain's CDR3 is CASSLEGPRTGELFF. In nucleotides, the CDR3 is TGCGCCAGCAGCTTGGAAGGACCTAGGACCGGGGAGCTGTTTTTT. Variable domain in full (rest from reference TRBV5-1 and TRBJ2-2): KAGVTQTPRYLIKTRGQQVTLSCSPISGHRSVSWYQQTPGQGLQFLFEYFSETQRNKGNFPGRFSGRQFSNSRSEMNVSTLELGDSALYLCASSLEGPRTGELFFGEGSRLTVL.

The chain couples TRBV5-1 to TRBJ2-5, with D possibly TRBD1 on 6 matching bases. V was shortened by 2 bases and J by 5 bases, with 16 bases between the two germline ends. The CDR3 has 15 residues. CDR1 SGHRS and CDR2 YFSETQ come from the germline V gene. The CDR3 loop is CASSFVASQGETQYF. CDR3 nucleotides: TGCGCCAGCAGCTTCGTCGCGTCCCAGGGGGAGACCCAGTACTTC.

The CDR3 is CASSLGFNIGRSYEQYF. The DNA for the CDR3 is TGTGCCAGCAGCTTAGGGTTTAATATCGGGAGGAGCTACGAGCAGTACTTC. The chain carries TRBV7-9 and TRBJ2-7; TRBD2 matches at 7 bases. Germline CDR1 and CDR2: SEHNR and FQNEAQ (reference sequence). Unmatched junction bases numbered 12, after V lost 1 base and J lost 3 bases. The CDR3 contains 17 residues.

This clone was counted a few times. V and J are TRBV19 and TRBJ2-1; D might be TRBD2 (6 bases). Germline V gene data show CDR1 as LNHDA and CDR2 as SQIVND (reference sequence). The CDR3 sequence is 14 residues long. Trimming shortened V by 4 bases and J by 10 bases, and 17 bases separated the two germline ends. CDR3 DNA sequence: TGTGCCAGTAGTAACGACGGGGGAGGCCGGGAGCAGTTCTTC. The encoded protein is CASSNDGGGREQFF.

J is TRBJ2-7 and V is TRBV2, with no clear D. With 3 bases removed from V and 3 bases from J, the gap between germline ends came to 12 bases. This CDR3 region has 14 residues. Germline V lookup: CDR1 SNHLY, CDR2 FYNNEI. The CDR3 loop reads CASSDLGTIYEQYF. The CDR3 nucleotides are TGTGCCAGCAGTGACCTGGGAACGATCTACGAGCAGTACTTC.

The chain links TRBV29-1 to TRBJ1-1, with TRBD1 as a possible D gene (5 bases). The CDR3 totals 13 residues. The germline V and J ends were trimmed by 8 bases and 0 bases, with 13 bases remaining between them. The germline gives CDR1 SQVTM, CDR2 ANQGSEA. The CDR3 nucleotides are TGCAGCACTAGGCAGGACATGAACACTGAAGCTTTCTTT. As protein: CSTRQDMNTEAFF.